The clone carrying this T cell receptor beta chain has a count of ten or more. What it binds is not known. Researchers prepared the TCRbeta library using unique molecular identifiers, the study reports. TCRdb re-called the PCR reads through MiXCR, storing one row per CDR3 protein. The sample holds 120,000 to 150,000 distinct CDR3 sequences, around 10% seen once. The data derive from a study of T-cell reconstitution after alpha-beta-depleted transplantation in children. Study-wide results and limits: Several hundred expanded graft clones reportedly were the source of alpha-beta T cells about two months after transplant. One year post-transplant, T-cell counts and diversity were largely derived from T cells produced anew.

The specimen was PBMCs, mostly from graft donor cells, collected 180 days after TCRalphabeta/CD19-depleted stem cell transplant. The sequence was collected from a female patient aged 2-10 years who had a stem cell transplant for congenital amegakaryocytic thrombocytopenia, so the T cells may come from the graft donor.

CDR3 residues: CASSEGSKQYF. The CDR3, as DNA: TGTGCCAGCAGTGAGGGGAGTAAGCAGTATTTT. This sequence joins TRBV12-3 or TRBV12-4 and TRBJ2-3; the D gene could be TRBD1 or TRBD2 (5 bases each). This CDR3 region has 11 residues. Between the trimmed V and J ends, which lost 5 bases and 11 bases, there was a span of 11 bases.